Listed here is a single T cell receptor beta chain. The junction departs from the called germline gene at one end, perhaps through a read error. PCR was performed using 60 Vbeta and 13 Jbeta primers. The protocol was immunoSEQ multiplex PCR, while the TCRdb copy is restricted to in-frame clones and leaves out a portion. Across tens of thousands of clones, the top ten clones capture approximately 5.3% of the sample. This record comes from a study of cytomegalovirus exposure and HLA in healthy donors. This CDR3 is built from 14 residues. Germline assignment: CDR1 SSHAT and CDR2 FNYEAQ (reference sequence).

The chain combines TRBV7-7 with TRBJ2-3, with D possibly TRBD1 on 5 matching bases. This receptor was identified in a man aged 30-40 years in good health and CMV-seropositive. Material for sequencing was PBMCs. The CDR3: CASSLTGFTDTQYF. The DNA of the CDR3 is TGTGCTAGCAGCTTAACAGGCTTCACAGATACGCAGTATTTT.